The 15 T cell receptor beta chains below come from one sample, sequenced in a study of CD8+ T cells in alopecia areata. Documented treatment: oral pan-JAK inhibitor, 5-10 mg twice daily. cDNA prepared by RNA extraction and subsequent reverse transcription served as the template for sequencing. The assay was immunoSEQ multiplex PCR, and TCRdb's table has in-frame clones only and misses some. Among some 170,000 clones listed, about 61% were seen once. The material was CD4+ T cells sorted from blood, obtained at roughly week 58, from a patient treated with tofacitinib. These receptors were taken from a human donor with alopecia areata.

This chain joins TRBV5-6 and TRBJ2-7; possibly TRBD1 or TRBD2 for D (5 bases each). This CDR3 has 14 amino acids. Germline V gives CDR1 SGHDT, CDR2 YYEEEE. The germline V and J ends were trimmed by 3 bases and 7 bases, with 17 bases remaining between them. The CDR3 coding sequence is TGTGCCAGCAGCTGGCAAGGGACCCCCTGGGAGCAGTACTTC. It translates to CASSWQGTPWEQYF. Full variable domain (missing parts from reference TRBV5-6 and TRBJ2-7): DAGVTQSPTHLIKTRGQQVTLRCSPKSGHDTVSWYQQALGQGPQFIFQYYEEEERQRGNFPDRFSGHQFPNYSSELNVNALLLGDSALYLCASSWQGTPWEQYFGPGTRLTVT.

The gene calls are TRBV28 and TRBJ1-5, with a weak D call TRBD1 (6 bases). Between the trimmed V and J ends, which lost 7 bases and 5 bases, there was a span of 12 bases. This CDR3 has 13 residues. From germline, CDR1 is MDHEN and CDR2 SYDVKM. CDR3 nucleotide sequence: TGTGCCAGCACACAGGGTAAGGATCAGCCCCAGCATTTT. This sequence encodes CASTQGKDQPQHF.

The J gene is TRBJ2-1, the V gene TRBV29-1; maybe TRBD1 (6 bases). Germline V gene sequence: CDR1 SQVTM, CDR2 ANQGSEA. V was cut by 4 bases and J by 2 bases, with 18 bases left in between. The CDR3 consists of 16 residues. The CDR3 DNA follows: TGCAGCGTTGGGCCTAACAGGGTGGGAACCTACAATGAGCAGTTCTTC. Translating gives CSVGPNRVGTYNEQFF.

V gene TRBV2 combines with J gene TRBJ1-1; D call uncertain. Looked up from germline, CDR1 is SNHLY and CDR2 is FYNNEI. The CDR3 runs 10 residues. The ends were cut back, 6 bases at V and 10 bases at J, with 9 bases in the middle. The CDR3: CASRQRVAFF. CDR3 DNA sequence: TGTGCCAGCAGGCAGAGAGTAGCTTTCTTT.

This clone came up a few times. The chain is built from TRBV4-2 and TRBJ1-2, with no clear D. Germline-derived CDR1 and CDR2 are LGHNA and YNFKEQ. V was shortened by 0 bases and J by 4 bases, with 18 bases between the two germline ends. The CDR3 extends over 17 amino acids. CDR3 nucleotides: TGTGCCAGCAGCCAAGACCGCACGTCCGGGCTCATCTATGGCTACACCTTC. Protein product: CASSQDRTSGLIYGYTF.

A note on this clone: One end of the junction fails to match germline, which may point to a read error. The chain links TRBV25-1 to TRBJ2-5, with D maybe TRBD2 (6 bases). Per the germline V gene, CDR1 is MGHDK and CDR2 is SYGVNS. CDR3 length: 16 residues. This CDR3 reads CTSSEPGTPLQETQYF. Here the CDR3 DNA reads TGTACCAGCAGTGAACCCGGGACTCCGCTCCAAGAGACCCAGTACTTC.

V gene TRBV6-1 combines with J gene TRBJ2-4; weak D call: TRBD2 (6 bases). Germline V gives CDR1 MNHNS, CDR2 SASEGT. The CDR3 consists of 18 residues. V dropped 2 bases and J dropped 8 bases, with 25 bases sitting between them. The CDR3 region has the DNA TGTGCCAGCAGTGAAACCAAACTAGCTTACTCGCGAAGTTACATTCAGTACTTC. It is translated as CASSETKLAYSRSYIQYF.

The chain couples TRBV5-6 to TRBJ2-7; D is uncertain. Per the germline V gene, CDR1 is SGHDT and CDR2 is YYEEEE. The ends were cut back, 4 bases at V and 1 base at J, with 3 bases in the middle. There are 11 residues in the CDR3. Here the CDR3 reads CASSVSYEQYF. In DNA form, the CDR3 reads TGTGCCAGCAGCGTTTCCTACGAGCAGTACTTC.

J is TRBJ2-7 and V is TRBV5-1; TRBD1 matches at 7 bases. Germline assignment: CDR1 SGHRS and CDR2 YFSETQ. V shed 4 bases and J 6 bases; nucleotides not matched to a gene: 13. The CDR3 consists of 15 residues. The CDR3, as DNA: TGCGCCAGCAGCACCTTTCGGACAGGAAACTTCGAGCAGTACTTC. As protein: CASSTFRTGNFEQYF.

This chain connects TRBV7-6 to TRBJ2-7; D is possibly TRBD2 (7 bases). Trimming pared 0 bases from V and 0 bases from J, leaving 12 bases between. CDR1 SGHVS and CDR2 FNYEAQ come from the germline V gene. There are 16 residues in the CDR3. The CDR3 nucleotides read TGTGCCAGCAGCTTAGCGCGGGCGGGGGCCTCCTACGAGCAGTACTTC. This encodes CASSLARAGASYEQYF.

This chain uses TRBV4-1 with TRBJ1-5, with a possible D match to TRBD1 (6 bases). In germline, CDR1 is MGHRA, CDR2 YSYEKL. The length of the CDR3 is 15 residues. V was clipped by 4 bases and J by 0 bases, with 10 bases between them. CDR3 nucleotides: TGCGCCAGCAGCCCACACAGGGATAGCAATCAGCCCCAGCATTTT. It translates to CASSPHRDSNQPQHF.

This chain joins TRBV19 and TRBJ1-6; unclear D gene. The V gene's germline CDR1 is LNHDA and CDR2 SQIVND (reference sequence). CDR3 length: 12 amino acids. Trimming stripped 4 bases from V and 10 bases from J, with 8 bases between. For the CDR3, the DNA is TGTGCCAGTAGTAAAGAAGGGTCACCCCTCCACTTT. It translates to CASSKEGSPLHF.

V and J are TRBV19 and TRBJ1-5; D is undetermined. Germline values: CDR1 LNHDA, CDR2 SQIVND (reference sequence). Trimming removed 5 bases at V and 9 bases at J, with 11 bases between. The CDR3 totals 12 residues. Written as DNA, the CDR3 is TGTGCCAGTAGTGTCTCCGAAGGGCCCCAGCATTTT. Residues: CASSVSEGPQHF.

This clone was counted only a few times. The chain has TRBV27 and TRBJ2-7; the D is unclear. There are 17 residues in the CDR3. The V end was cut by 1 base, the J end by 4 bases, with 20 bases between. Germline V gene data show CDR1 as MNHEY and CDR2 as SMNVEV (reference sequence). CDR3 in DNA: TGTGCCAGCAGTTTATGGTGGACCGCCAATCTTCAGTACGAGCAGTACTTC. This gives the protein CASSLWWTANLQYEQYF.

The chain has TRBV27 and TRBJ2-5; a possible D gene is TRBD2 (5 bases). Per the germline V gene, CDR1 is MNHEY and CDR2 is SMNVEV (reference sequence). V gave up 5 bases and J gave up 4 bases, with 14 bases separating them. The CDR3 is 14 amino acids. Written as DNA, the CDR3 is TGTGCCAGCAGTCATTCACGGGGTCCAGAGACCCAGTACTTC. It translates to CASSHSRGPETQYF.